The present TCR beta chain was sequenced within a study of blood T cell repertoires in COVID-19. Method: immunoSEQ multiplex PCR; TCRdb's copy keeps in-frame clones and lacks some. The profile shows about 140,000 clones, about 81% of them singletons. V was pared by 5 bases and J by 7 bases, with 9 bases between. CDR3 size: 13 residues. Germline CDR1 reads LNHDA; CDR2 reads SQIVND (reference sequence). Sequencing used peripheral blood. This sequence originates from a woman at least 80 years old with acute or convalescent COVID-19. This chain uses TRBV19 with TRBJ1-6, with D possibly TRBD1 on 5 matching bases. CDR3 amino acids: CASSVGGNSPLHF. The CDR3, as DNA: TGTGCCAGTAGTGTGGGGGGGAATTCACCCCTCCACTTT.